A selection of T cell receptor beta chains follows, all from one sample in a study of shared clonotypes between healthy human individuals. Clones were read by immunoSEQ multiplex PCR, and TCRdb kept only the in-frame ones, dropping some. This repertoire shows roughly 1 million clones, about 84% found once; its top ten account for approximately 0.56%. The source material was memory CD4+ T cells from PBMCs. The receptors stem from a man younger than 35 in good health. Some clones in this sample may be carry-over from other donors' samples. Each CDR3 is given with its conserved first and last residue. D genes are given only for firm matches. Expanded clones are given a class, and other clones once, few, many or no size at all.

J gene,D gene,V gene,clone size,CDR3 protein,CDR3 DNA
TRBJ2-2,-,TRBV7-9,-,CASSLGWGSSNTGELFF,TGTGCCAGCAGCTTAGGATGGGGGTCCTCGAACACCGGGGAGCTGTTTTTT
TRBJ2-7,-,TRBV5-1,-,CASSLTGGQGSYEQYF,TGCGCCAGCAGCTTGACAGGAGGGCAGGGGTCCTACGAGCAGTACTTC
TRBJ1-1,-,TRBV5-1,-,CASSSTMNTEAFF,TGCGCCAGCAGCTCAACCATGAACACTGAAGCTTTCTTT
TRBJ2-3,-,TRBV9,-,CASSLKAALGTDTQYF,TGTGCCAGCAGCCTTAAGGCGGCCTTGGGCACAGATACGCAGTATTTT
TRBJ1-4,-,TRBV28,-,CASSRQSEKLFF,TGTGCCAGCAGTCGACAGAGTGAAAAACTGTTTTTT
TRBJ1-1,-,TRBV4-3,-,CASSQAGDTEAFF,TGCGCCAGCAGCCAAGCAGGGGACACTGAAGCTTTCTTT
TRBJ1-3,-,TRBV5-1,few,CASSLTSPLLGNTIYF,TGCGCCAGCAGCTTAACGTCCCCCCTTCTTGGAAACACCATATATTTT
TRBJ2-7,-,TRBV30,-,CAWSTGQSSYEQYF,TGTGCCTGGAGTACCGGACAAAGCTCCTACGAGCAGTACTTC
TRBJ1-5,TRBD1,TRBV30,-,CAWSVQGASQPQHF,TGTGCCTGGAGTGTACAGGGGGCTTCTCAGCCCCAGCATTTT
TRBJ1-4,-,TRBV5-4,many,CASSPGNSRLFF,TGTGCCAGCAGTCCCGGAAATTCAAGACTGTTTTTT
TRBJ2-3,-,TRBV25-1,-,CASTNLRGSADTQYF,TGTGCCAGCACTAACCTACGGGGTTCAGCAGATACGCAGTATTTT
TRBJ1-1,-,TRBV27,many,CASRTMGGARGTEAFF,TGTGCCAGCAGGACCATGGGAGGGGCGCGGGGCACTGAAGCTTTCTTT
TRBJ2-3,TRBD2,TRBV19,-,CASRTASGSGDTQYF,TGTGCCAGTAGAACCGCTAGCGGGTCAGGGGATACGCAGTATTTT
TRBJ2-1,TRBD2,TRBV11-3,-,CASSLGRTSGSYNEQFF,TGTGCCAGCAGCTTGGGGAGGACTAGCGGGAGTTACAATGAGCAGTTCTTC
TRBJ1-2,-,TRBV15,-,CATSRAGGPGGYTF,TGTGCCACCAGCAGAGCGGGAGGGCCTGGTGGCTACACCTTC
TRBJ2-7,-,TRBV11-2,-,CASSLRTVSSYEQYF,TGTGCCAGCAGCCTGCGGACAGTGAGCTCCTACGAGCAGTACTTC
TRBJ1-3,TRBD1,TRBV2,few,CASSVLGQPLETAIYF,TGTGCCAGCAGCGTATTGGGACAGCCTCTGGAAACTGCCATATATTTT
TRBJ2-1,-,TRBV9,-,CASSVDVGVYNEQFF,TGTGCCAGCAGCGTAGACGTGGGAGTATACAATGAGCAGTTCTTC
TRBJ2-3,TRBD1,TRBV29-1,many,CSVEGGQGAADTQYF,TGCAGCGTTGAAGGGGGACAGGGGGCGGCAGATACGCAGTATTTT
TRBJ2-3,TRBD1,TRBV27,-,CASTDRVFTDTQYF,TGTGCCAGCACGGACAGGGTTTTCACAGATACGCAGTATTTT
TRBJ1-5,-,TRBV10-3,once,CAISVGLSNQPQHF,TGTGCCATCAGTGTAGGGCTTAGCAATCAGCCCCAGCATTTT
TRBJ2-2,-,TRBV5-4,-,CASSLGSPNTGELFF,TGTGCCAGCAGCTTGGGCAGCCCGAACACCGGGGAGCTGTTTTTT
TRBJ2-7,-,TRBV10-3,-,CAISADYEQYF,TGTGCCATCAGTGCGGACTACGAGCAGTACTTC
TRBJ2-7,-,TRBV28,-,CASSLLGPYEQYF,TGTGCCAGCAGTTTATTGGGACCCTACGAGCAGTACTTC
TRBJ2-1,-,TRBV7-6,-,CASSSGSYNEQFF,TGTGCCAGCAGCTCAGGTTCCTACAATGAGCAGTTCTTC
TRBJ2-7,-,TRBV19,few,CASSMTGSYEQYF,TGTGCCAGTAGTATGACAGGATCCTACGAGCAGTACTTC
TRBJ2-7,-,TRBV20-1,-,CSAGGGSEQYF,TGCAGTGCCGGAGGGGGAAGCGAGCAGTACTTC
TRBJ2-1,-,TRBV6-1,-,CASAGLAGPYNEQFF,TGTGCCAGCGCAGGCTTAGCAGGGCCCTACAATGAGCAGTTCTTC
TRBJ2-2,-,TRBV7-8,-,CASSLVGRLDTGELFF,TGTGCCAGCAGCTTAGTCGGTCGGCTAGACACCGGGGAGCTGTTTTTT
TRBJ2-7,-,TRBV7-3,-,CASSLNPSRGRQYF,TGTGCCAGCAGCTTAAACCCCTCAAGGGGTCGGCAGTACTTC
TRBJ2-3,-,TRBV9,-,CASSLTNTDTQYF,TGTGCCAGCAGCCTTACAAACACAGATACGCAGTATTTT